The next 20 T cell receptor beta chains were all read from a single sample in a study of CD8 T cells in Susac syndrome. An input of roughly 0.5 to 1 ug of RNA was subjected to reverse transcription using random hexamers. Using its own MiXCR run on the immunoSEQ multiplex PCR reads, TCRdb lists one record per CDR3 protein. The sample contains roughly 200,000 distinct CDR3 sequences, around 95% of which appear only once. The sequencing input was CD4+ T cells from PBMCs. Source of these receptors: a human donor in good health.

The rearrangement links TRBV5-4 to TRBJ1-2; 7 bases fit TRBD1. The junction had 15 bases not matched to a gene; V was cut back by 3 bases and J by 7 bases. This CDR3 spans 16 amino acids. Germline V gene sequence: CDR1 SGHNT, CDR2 YYREEE (reference sequence). The CDR3 loop is CASSSMWTGRIAGYTF. The CDR3 DNA reads TGTGCCAGCAGCTCGATGTGGACAGGACGGATTGCTGGCTACACCTTC.

The chain uses TRBV6-5 and TRBJ2-5; D might be TRBD2 (5 bases). V lost 2 bases and J lost 7, with 14 bases in between. Germline lookup yields CDR1 MNHEY and CDR2 SVGAGI. The length of the CDR3 is 14 residues. Written as DNA, the CDR3 is TGTGCCAGCAGTTACGCCGGAGTTCGGGGGACCCAGTACTTC. It codes for CASSYAGVRGTQYF.

The chain uses TRBV27 and TRBJ2-3, with TRBD1 matching 8 bases. The junction had 6 bases not matched to a gene; V was cut back by 2 bases and J by 2 bases. Germline values: CDR1 MNHEY, CDR2 SMNVEV (reference sequence). CDR3 length: 16 residues. The CDR3: CASSLGGQGSTDTQYF. CDR3 DNA: TGTGCCAGCAGTTTAGGAGGACAGGGTTCCACAGATACGCAGTATTTT.

The chain uses TRBV12-3 or TRBV12-4 and TRBJ2-1; D not resolved. This CDR3 contains 13 residues. V dropped 6 bases and J dropped 8 bases, with 14 bases sitting between them. CDR3 amino acids: CASRRPMGDEQFF. Here the CDR3 DNA reads TGTGCCAGCAGGCGGCCCATGGGCGATGAGCAGTTCTTC.

The genes are TRBV20-1 and TRBJ2-3, with D unresolved. The V gene's germline CDR1 is DFQATT and CDR2 SNEGSKA (reference sequence). Between the trimmed V and J ends, which lost 6 bases and 4 bases, there was a span of 17 bases. The CDR3 length is 14 residues. The CDR3 spells CSAVPLALSDTQYF. The DNA for the CDR3 is TGCAGTGCCGTTCCTTTGGCGTTGTCAGATACGCAGTATTTT.

This rearrangement joins TRBV5-1 to TRBJ1-2; 7 nucleotides align to TRBD1. CDR3 size: 15 residues. Germline loops: CDR1 SGHRS, CDR2 YFSETQ. Trimming took 1 base from V and 3 from J; bases not matched to a gene: 6. CDR3 in amino acids: CASSLSQGTHYGYTF. Written as DNA, the CDR3 is TGCGCCAGCAGCTTGTCACAGGGGACTCACTATGGCTACACCTTC.

The gene calls are TRBV5-1 and TRBJ1-6, with TRBD1 matching 7 bases. Germline assignment: CDR1 SGHRS and CDR2 YFSETQ. CDR3 length: 14 residues. After removal of 5 bases from V and 7 bases from J, the junction contained 6 bases not matched to a gene. In DNA form, the CDR3 reads TGCGCCAGCAGGACGACAGGGTTGAATTCACCCCTCCACTTT. Translated: CASRTTGLNSPLHF.

The chain couples TRBV29-1 to TRBJ2-3; D might be TRBD1 (6 bases). The CDR3 extends over 14 amino acids. V was trimmed by 5 bases and J by 2 bases, leaving 14 bases between them. Germline V lookup: CDR1 SQVTM, CDR2 ANQGSEA. CDR3 DNA sequence: TGCAGCGTTTTTGACAGGTTTATCACAGATACGCAGTATTTT. Translated, it gives CSVFDRFITDTQYF.

The rearrangement joins TRBV24-1 to TRBJ2-5; D is possibly TRBD1 (6 bases). Germline assignment: CDR1 KGHDR and CDR2 SFDVKD. Deletions cut 7 bases from V and 0 bases from J, with 11 bases between. This CDR3 is built from 14 residues. The CDR3 DNA follows: TGTGCCACCAGCGGAACAGGGAACCAAGAGACCCAGTACTTC. It specifies CATSGTGNQETQYF.

The chain carries TRBV20-1 and TRBJ1-5; D uncertain. CDR3 length equals 13 residues. With 5 bases removed from V and 6 bases from J, the gap between germline ends came to 14 bases. Germline CDR1 and CDR2: DFQATT and SNEGSKA (reference sequence). The chain's CDR3 is CSAPGEGVQPQHF. CDR3 coding DNA: TGCAGTGCTCCTGGTGAGGGAGTTCAGCCCCAGCATTTT.

This clonotype was recorded only once. This chain connects TRBV30 to TRBJ1-5; 7 positions agree with TRBD1. The CDR3 totals 14 residues. Germline loops: CDR1 GTSNPN, CDR2 SVGIG (reference sequence). The V gene end was trimmed by 5 bases and the J gene end by 4 bases; junction bases not matched to a gene: 8. The CDR3 DNA follows: TGTGCCTGGCAGACAGGGAGCGTTAATCAGCCCCAGCATTTT. This translates into CAWQTGSVNQPQHF.

The chain joins TRBV20-1 to TRBJ2-7; the match to TRBD1 covers 10 bases. This CDR3 spans 14 amino acids. J was trimmed by 0 bases and V by 3 bases; bases with no gene match: 2. Germline loops: CDR1 DFQATT, CDR2 SNEGSKA (reference sequence). Here the CDR3 reads CSARGQGSSYEQYV. CDR3 in DNA: TGCAGTGCTAGGGGACAGGGGAGCTCCTACGAGCAGTACGTC.

The rearrangement joins TRBV7-2 to TRBJ2-2; 15 bases fit TRBD2. CDR3 length: 16 amino acids. CDR1 and CDR2 (germline): SGHTA, FQGNSA. Unmatched junction bases numbered 4, after V lost 5 bases and J lost 6 bases. In nucleotides, the CDR3 is TGTGCCAGCAGCCCGGGACTAGCGGGAGGATCCGGGGAGCTGTTTTTT. Translation: CASSPGLAGGSGELFF.

The V call is TRBV28, the J call TRBJ2-1; D is ambiguous. Looked up from germline, CDR1 is MDHEN and CDR2 is SYDVKM. Trimming pared 10 bases from V and 6 bases from J, leaving 19 bases between. CDR3 size: 14 residues. CDR3 loop: CATLEVKQVNEQFF. CDR3 nucleotides: TGTGCCACTCTTGAGGTTAAACAAGTCAATGAGCAGTTCTTC.

The chain links TRBV20-1 to TRBJ2-1, with D possibly matching TRBD1 (6 bases). This CDR3 has 14 residues. V was pared by 5 bases and J by 6 bases, with 17 bases between. CDR1 and CDR2 from the germline V gene are DFQATT and SNEGSKA (reference sequence). This chain's CDR3 is CSAAPGATFNEQFF. The CDR3, as DNA: TGCAGTGCTGCCCCAGGGGCCACCTTCAATGAGCAGTTCTTC.

The chain carries TRBV29-1 and TRBJ1-2, with TRBD1 identical over 7 bases. Trimming took 4 bases from V and 8 from J; bases not matched to a gene: 4. The CDR3 contains 11 residues. Germline V gene sequence: CDR1 SQVTM, CDR2 ANQGSEA. The CDR3, as DNA: TGCAGCGTTGGACAGGGCCAAGGCTACACCTTC. Translating it yields CSVGQGQGYTF.

V is TRBV2 and J is TRBJ2-5; TRBD1 matches 8 bases. With 5 bases clipped from V and 3 bases from J, the junction kept 8 bases outside the gene matches. Germline loops: CDR1 SNHLY, CDR2 FYNNEI. There are 15 residues in the CDR3. The CDR3 here is CASSRTGRWEETQYF. CDR3 bases: TGTGCCAGCAGTCGGACAGGGAGATGGGAAGAGACCCAGTACTTC.

This chain links TRBV3-1 with TRBJ2-5, with D possibly matching TRBD2 (5 bases). Germline V gives CDR1 LGHDT, CDR2 YNNKEL (reference sequence). The V and J ends lost 2 bases and 3 bases respectively, with 7 bases between them. CDR3 size: 13 residues. Here the CDR3 reads CASSQWEKETQYF. CDR3 nucleotide sequence: TGTGCCAGCAGCCAATGGGAGAAAGAGACCCAGTACTTC.

The chain recombines TRBV28 with TRBJ1-2; D is ambiguous. The CDR3 runs to 12 residues. Trimming left V 7 bases short and J 3 bases short, with 9 bases between. Germline CDR1 is MDHEN and CDR2 is SYDVKM. CDR3 bases: TGTGCCAGCACTCGGGTAGACTATGGCTACACCTTC. Translated: CASTRVDYGYTF.

V and J are TRBV12-5 and TRBJ2-1; D is unclear. Trimming stripped 1 base from V and 7 bases from J, with 2 bases between. CDR1 and CDR2 from the germline V gene are LGHNT and FRNRAP. CDR3 length: 11 residues. The CDR3: CASGLGNEQFF. For the CDR3, the DNA is TGTGCTAGTGGTTTGGGAAATGAGCAGTTCTTC.